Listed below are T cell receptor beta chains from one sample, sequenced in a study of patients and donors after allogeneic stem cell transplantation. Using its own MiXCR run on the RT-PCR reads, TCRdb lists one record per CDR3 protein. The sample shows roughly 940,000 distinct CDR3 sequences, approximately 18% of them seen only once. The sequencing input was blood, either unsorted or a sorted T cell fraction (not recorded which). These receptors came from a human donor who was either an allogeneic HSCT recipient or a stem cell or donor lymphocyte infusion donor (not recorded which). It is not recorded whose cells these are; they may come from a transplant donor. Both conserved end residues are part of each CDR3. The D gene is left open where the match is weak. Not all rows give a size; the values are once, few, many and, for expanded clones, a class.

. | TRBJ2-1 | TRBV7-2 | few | TGTGCCAGCAGCTTAACGGGACCAATTGGGCAGTTCTTC | CASSLTGPIGQFF
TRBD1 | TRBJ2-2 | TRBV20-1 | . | TGCAGTGCCCGACCCTGGACAGGGGCGAAGGGTCTCGCCGGGGAGCTGTTTTTT | CSARPWTGAKGLAGELFF
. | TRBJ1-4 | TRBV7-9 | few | TGTGCCAGCAGCTCCCCGCAGTTTAATGAAAAACTGTTTTTT | CASSSPQFNEKLFF
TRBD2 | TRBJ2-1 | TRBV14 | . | TGTGCCAGCAGCCAAGGACTAGCGGGAGACAATGAGCAGTTCTTC | CASSQGLAGDNEQFF
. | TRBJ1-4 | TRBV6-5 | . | TGTGCCAGCAGTTACCTTGGTACGGGGGAAAAACTGTTTTTT | CASSYLGTGEKLFF
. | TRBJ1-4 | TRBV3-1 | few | TGTGCCAGCAGCCAAGAAGTGAGAGGGAGGGAAAAACTGTTTTTT | CASSQEVRGREKLFF
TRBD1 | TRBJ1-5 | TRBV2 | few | TGTGCCAGCAGTGAAGACAGGGGAATCAGAAACCAGCATTTT | CASSEDRGIRNQHF
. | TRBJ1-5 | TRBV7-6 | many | TGTGCCAGTGGGGCAGATCGTGGTCAGCCCCAGCATTTT | CASGADRGQPQHF
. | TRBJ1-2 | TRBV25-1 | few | TGTGCCAGCAACGCCAACTATGGCTACACCTTC | CASNANYGYTF
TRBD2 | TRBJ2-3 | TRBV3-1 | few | TGTGCCAGCAGCCAAGGAGGGACTAGCGTTAGCACAGATACGCAGTATTTT | CASSQGGTSVSTDTQYF
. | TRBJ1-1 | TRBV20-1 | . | TGCAGTGCTAGCCAGGAGACTGAAGCTTTCTTT | CSASQETEAFF
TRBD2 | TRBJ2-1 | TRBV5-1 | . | TGCGCCAGCAGCTTGGGGGGACTAGTTCATGAGCAGTTCTTC | CASSLGGLVHEQFF
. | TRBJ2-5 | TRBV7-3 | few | TGTGCCAGCAGCTTACGGGGCGGGGTAGCCCAGTACTTC | CASSLRGGVAQYF
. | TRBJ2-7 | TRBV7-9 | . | TGTGCCAGCAGCCCCCGGGATTATCAGCCCTACGAGCAGTACTTC | CASSPRDYQPYEQYF
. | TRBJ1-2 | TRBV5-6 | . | TGTGCCAGCAGCTTTCGGAAGGGGGGCTACACCTTC | CASSFRKGGYTF
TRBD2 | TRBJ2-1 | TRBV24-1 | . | TGTGCCACCAGTGATCCAACTAGCGGTCATGAGCAGTTCTTC | CATSDPTSGHEQFF
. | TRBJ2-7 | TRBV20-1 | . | TGCAGTGCTAGAGATTTGAAGGGGGAGGGCCTATACGAGCAGTACTTC | CSARDLKGEGLYEQYF
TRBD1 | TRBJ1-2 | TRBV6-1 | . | TGTGCCAGCAGTACCGGGACAGGGAACGGCTACACCTTC | CASSTGTGNGYTF
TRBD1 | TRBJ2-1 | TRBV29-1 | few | TGCAGCGTGTCCGGGACAGGGACCAATGAGCAGTTCTTC | CSVSGTGTNEQFF
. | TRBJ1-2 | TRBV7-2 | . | TGTGCCAGCAGCTTATTAGGGGAAAGAGGCTACACCTTC | CASSLLGERGYTF
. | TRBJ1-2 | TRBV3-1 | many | TGTGCCAGCAGTCGGCCGGGGAGCTATGGCTACACCTTC | CASSRPGSYGYTF
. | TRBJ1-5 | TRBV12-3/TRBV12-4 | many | TGTGCCAGCAGTTTAGCATTATCCAGTCAGCCCCAGCATTTT | CASSLALSSQPQHF
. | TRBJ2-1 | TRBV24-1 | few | TGTGCCACCAGTGCTGGGAGGTCCTACAATGAGCAGTTCTTC | CATSAGRSYNEQFF
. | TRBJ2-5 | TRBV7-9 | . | TGTGCCAGCAGCCAAATGCTCAGCTCCCGCCGGGAGACCCAGTACTTC | CASSQMLSSRRETQYF
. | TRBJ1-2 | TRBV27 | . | TGTGCCAGCAGTTCCACCAGGGTCGAAGGCTACACCTTC | CASSSTRVEGYTF
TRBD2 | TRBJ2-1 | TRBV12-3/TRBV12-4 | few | TGTGCCAGCAGTTTGTTAGCGGGAGGGGAAAATGAGCAGTTCTTC | CASSLLAGGENEQFF
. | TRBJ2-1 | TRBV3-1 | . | TGTGCCAGCAGCCAAAGGCCCCGGGGGGCGGGACGCAATGAGCAGTTCTTC | CASSQRPRGAGRNEQFF
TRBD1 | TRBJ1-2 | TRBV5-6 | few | TGTGCCAGTAACTCGGACAGGGGTAACTATGGCTACACCTTC | CASNSDRGNYGYTF
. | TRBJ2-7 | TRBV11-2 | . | TGTGCCAGCAGCTTGTTTGGGGGGATCGAGCAGTACTTC | CASSLFGGIEQYF
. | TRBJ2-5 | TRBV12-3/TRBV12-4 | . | TGTGCCAGCAGTTCGGCATACTCGAAAAAGTACCAAGAGACCCAGTACTTC | CASSSAYSKKYQETQYF
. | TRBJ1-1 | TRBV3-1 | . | TGTGCCAGCAGCTCGGACCAGTCGGGAGTTTTCTTT | CASSSDQSGVFF
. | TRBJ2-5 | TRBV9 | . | TGTGCCAGCAGCGTAAGCGGTCAAGAGACCCAGTACTTC | CASSVSGQETQYF
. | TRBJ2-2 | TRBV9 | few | TGTGCCAGCAGCGCCCCGCGGACTTTGGACACCGGGGAGCTGTTTTTT | CASSAPRTLDTGELFF
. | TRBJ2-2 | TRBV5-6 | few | TGTGCCAGCAGCTTAGCAGGGTTCACCGGGGAGCTGTTTTTT | CASSLAGFTGELFF
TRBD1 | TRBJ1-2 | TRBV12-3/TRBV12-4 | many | TGTGCCAGCAGTTGGACAGGGGACTATGGCTACACCTTC | CASSWTGDYGYTF
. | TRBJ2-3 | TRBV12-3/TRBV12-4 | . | TGTGCCAGCAGTTTAGGGACTGCCCACGGGGGGCAGTATTTT | CASSLGTAHGGQYF
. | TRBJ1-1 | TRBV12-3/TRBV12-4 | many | TGTGCCAGCAGTCCGGGGCGAATGAACACTGAAGCTTTCTTT | CASSPGRMNTEAFF
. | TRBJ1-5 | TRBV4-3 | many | TGCGCCAGCAGCCAAGATTGGACAGACAATCAGCCCCAGCATTTT | CASSQDWTDNQPQHF
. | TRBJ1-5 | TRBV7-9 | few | TGTGCCAGCAGCTCAGGAGGAGGCATTAATCAGCCCCAGCATTTT | CASSSGGGINQPQHF
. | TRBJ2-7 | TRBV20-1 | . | TGCAGTGCTAGAGCCTTACCAGCCGCCCAGCAGTACTTC | CSARALPAAQQYF
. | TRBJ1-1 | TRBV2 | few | TGTGCCAGCAACAAGCAGGGTAGATTAGGGAACACTGAAGCTTTCTTT | CASNKQGRLGNTEAFF
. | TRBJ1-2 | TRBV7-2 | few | TGTGCCAGCAGCCCCCGAGTGGGTAACGCGTTAAGTGGCTACACCTTC | CASSPRVGNALSGYTF
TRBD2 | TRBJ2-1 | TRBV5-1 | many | TGCGCCAGCAGCTTTCGGGGGGTAGAATTCTTC | CASSFRGVEFF
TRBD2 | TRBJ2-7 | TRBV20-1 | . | TGCAGTGCTAGAGATAGTCCGGGACTAGCGAGCTCCTACGAGCAGTACTTC | CSARDSPGLASSYEQYF
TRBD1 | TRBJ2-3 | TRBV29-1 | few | TGCAGCGCAAACAGGGGGCCGACAGATACGCAGTATTTT | CSANRGPTDTQYF
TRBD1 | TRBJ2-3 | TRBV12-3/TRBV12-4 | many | TGTGCCAGCAGGGGACAGGGAAATATAGATACGCAGTATTTT | CASRGQGNIDTQYF
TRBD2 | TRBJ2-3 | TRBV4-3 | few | TGCGCCAGCAGCCAGGGTCGACTAGCGGGGGCGGCAGATACGCAGTATTTT | CASSQGRLAGAADTQYF
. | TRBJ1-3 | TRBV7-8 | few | TGTGCCAGCAGCTTGCCAGGGGTCCACTCTGGAAACACCATATATTTT | CASSLPGVHSGNTIYF
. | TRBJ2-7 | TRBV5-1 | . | TGCGCCAGCAGCTTGGGTACGGGGATCGTGTCCGAGCAGTACTTC | CASSLGTGIVSEQYF
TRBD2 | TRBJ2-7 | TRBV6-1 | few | TGTGCCAGCACGACTAGCGGGATAAAAGAGCAGTACTTC | CASTTSGIKEQYF
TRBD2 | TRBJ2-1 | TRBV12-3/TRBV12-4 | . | TGTGCCAGCAGATTACTAGCGGGAGGGGACGCTGAGCAGTTCTTC | CASRLLAGGDAEQFF
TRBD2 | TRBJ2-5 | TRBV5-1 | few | TGCGCCAGCAGCTTGGAGGGGAGGGCCGAAGAGACCCAGTACTTC | CASSLEGRAEETQYF
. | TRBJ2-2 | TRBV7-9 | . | TGTGCCAGCAGCTTAAGGGGTAGCGTCCACGGGGAGCTGTTTTTT | CASSLRGSVHGELFF
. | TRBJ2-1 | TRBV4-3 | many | TGTGCCAGCAGCCAGGCGGGCGGTTCCTACAATGAGCAGTTCTTC | CASSQAGGSYNEQFF
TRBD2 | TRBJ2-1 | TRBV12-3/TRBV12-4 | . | TGTGCCAGCACTTTCGAGCTTAGCGGGAGACAGTACAATGAGCAGTTCTTC | CASTFELSGRQYNEQFF
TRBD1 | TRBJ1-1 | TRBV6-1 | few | TGTGCCAGCAGTAAGCCCTCCGGGACAGTGAACACTGAAGCTTTCTTT | CASSKPSGTVNTEAFF
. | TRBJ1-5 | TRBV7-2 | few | TGTGCCAGCAGCCCCGTGGAGGGCTATAGCAATCAGCCCCAGCATTTT | CASSPVEGYSNQPQHF